These T cell receptor beta chains were read from a single sample in a study of T cells after yellow fever vaccination. TCRdb used MiXCR to reprocess the 5' RACE reads, holding one entry per CDR3 protein. This sample yields a few hundred thousand distinct CDR3 sequences, of which less than 9.5% are seen a single time; 3% to 3.5% belongs to the top ten. The sequences come from CD4+ T cells sorted from PBMCs, collected 5 days after the yellow fever booster vaccination. These receptors were taken from a man between 18 and 35 years old who received the YFV17D yellow fever vaccine. Each CDR3 is given with its conserved first and last residue. D genes are given only for firm matches. Some rows have no size entry. The others give once, few or many, or a class for an expanded clone.

cdr3_aa	cdr3_nt	cdr3_length	j_call	d_call	v_call	clone_size
CASSLAGGSSDTQYF	TGTGCCAGCAGCTTAGCGGGGGGCTCCTCGGATACGCAGTATTTT	15	TRBJ2-3	TRBD2	TRBV7-3	few
CASSWIKETQYF	TGTGCCAGCAGTTGGATTAAAGAGACCCAGTACTTC	12	TRBJ2-5	NA	TRBV12-3/TRBV12-4	NA
CASSSQGRQPQHF	TGTGCCAGCTCCTCGCAAGGTCGCCAGCCCCAGCATTTT	13	TRBJ1-5	NA	TRBV27	NA
CASSMAALETQYF	TGTGCCAGCAGTATGGCGGCTTTGGAGACCCAGTACTTC	13	TRBJ2-5	NA	TRBV6-6	few
CARTGTGKRRTYNEQFF	TGCGCCAGAACCGGGACAGGGAAAAGGAGGACCTACAATGAGCAGTTCTTC	17	TRBJ2-1	TRBD1	TRBV23-1	many
CASSLQATNEKLFF	TGTGCCAGCAGCTTACAGGCAACTAATGAAAAACTGTTTTTT	14	TRBJ1-4	NA	TRBV7-2	many
CASRPGLGASDTQYF	TGTGCCAGCAGGCCTGGACTGGGAGCCTCAGATACGCAGTATTTT	15	TRBJ2-3	NA	TRBV6-2/TRBV6-3	few
CASRIQGTDTQYF	TGTGCCAGCAGGATACAGGGAACAGATACGCAGTATTTT	13	TRBJ2-3	NA	TRBV6-5	few
CSAAFGPTGELFF	TGCAGTGCGGCCTTTGGACCCACCGGGGAGCTGTTTTTT	13	TRBJ2-2	NA	TRBV20-1	NA
CSAGHSSYNSPLHF	TGCAGTGCTGGACACAGCTCCTATAATTCACCCCTCCACTTT	14	TRBJ1-6	NA	TRBV20-1	NA
CATSARRGNTGELFF	TGTGCCACCAGTGCCCGGCGGGGGAACACCGGGGAGCTGTTTTTT	15	TRBJ2-2	NA	TRBV24-1	once
CASSLVVGYEQYF	TGTGCCAGCAGCTTAGTCGTCGGATACGAGCAGTACTTC	13	TRBJ2-7	NA	TRBV11-2	many
CASSLEPYNEQFF	TGTGCCAGCAGCTTAGAGCCGTACAATGAGCAGTTCTTC	13	TRBJ2-1	NA	TRBV11-2	few
CASSRQGVDTGELFF	TGTGCCAGCAGTCGACAGGGGGTCGACACCGGGGAGCTGTTTTTT	15	TRBJ2-2	TRBD1	TRBV6-2/TRBV6-3	many
CSARVLTGKETQYF	TGCAGTGCTAGGGTCCTCACGGGGAAAGAGACCCAGTACTTC	14	TRBJ2-5	NA	TRBV20-1	NA
CASSLGANSGNTIYF	TGTGCCAGCAGTTTAGGGGCAAACTCTGGAAACACCATATATTTT	15	TRBJ1-3	NA	TRBV12-3/TRBV12-4	many
CASSPGQGLSTDTQYF	TGTGCCAGCAGCCCCGGGCAGGGGCTTAGCACAGATACGCAGTATTTT	16	TRBJ2-3	NA	TRBV9	few
CASSTGTSGYEQYF	TGTGCCAGCAGCACCGGGACTAGCGGCTACGAGCAGTACTTC	14	TRBJ2-7	TRBD2	TRBV7-2	NA
CASSQSPTGTVNEQFF	TGCGCCAGCAGCCAATCCCCTACCGGGACAGTCAATGAGCAGTTCTTC	16	TRBJ2-1	TRBD1	TRBV4-3	few
CASSLGSSQTVYGYTF	TGCGCCAGCAGCTTAGGCAGCTCCCAAACCGTCTATGGCTACACCTTC	16	TRBJ1-2	NA	TRBV5-1	NA
CASSPGTTGFADTQYF	TGCGCCAGCAGCCCGGGGACGACAGGGTTCGCAGATACGCAGTATTTT	16	TRBJ2-3	TRBD1	TRBV5-1	NA
CASSFFNGGTDTQYF	TGTGCCAGCAGTTTTTTTAACGGGGGCACAGATACGCAGTATTTT	15	TRBJ2-3	NA	TRBV12-3/TRBV12-4	NA
CASSLNGDQPQHF	TGTGCCAGCAGTTTAAACGGGGATCAGCCCCAGCATTTT	13	TRBJ1-5	NA	TRBV12-3/TRBV12-4	NA
CASSLAGRGAYGYTF	TGTGCCAGCAGTTTAGCGGGACGGGGGGCCTATGGCTACACCTTC	15	TRBJ1-2	NA	TRBV12-3/TRBV12-4	few
CASTRGQETQYF	TGCGCCAGCACAAGGGGGCAGGAGACCCAGTACTTC	12	TRBJ2-5	TRBD1	TRBV5-1	few
CASSSYMSGSNEQFF	TGTGCCAGCAGCTCATACATGTCCGGGTCGAATGAGCAGTTCTTC	15	TRBJ2-1	NA	TRBV7-6	few
CASSVSGGEETQYF	TGTGCCAGCAGCGTGAGCGGGGGGGAAGAGACCCAGTACTTC	14	TRBJ2-5	TRBD2	TRBV9	NA
CASSLLQYTEAFF	TGTGCCAGCAGCTTATTACAGTACACTGAAGCTTTCTTT	13	TRBJ1-1	NA	TRBV7-8	NA
CASSSPGGSTDTQYF	TGTGCCAGCAGTTCTCCAGGGGGAAGCACAGATACGCAGTATTTT	15	TRBJ2-3	TRBD1	TRBV27	many
CASALGGSQPQHF	TGTGCTAGTGCCTTAGGGGGTTCTCAGCCCCAGCATTTT	13	TRBJ1-5	NA	TRBV12-5	NA
CASSLMGTETQYF	TGTGCCAGCAGCTTGATGGGGACGGAGACCCAGTACTTC	13	TRBJ2-5	NA	TRBV5-4	NA
CSARGDRQSGKAFF	TGCAGTGCTAGGGGGGACAGGCAAAGCGGAAAAGCTTTCTTT	14	TRBJ1-1	TRBD1	TRBV20-1	NA
CSVSQGAWGYTF	TGCAGCGTTTCACAGGGGGCGTGGGGCTACACCTTC	12	TRBJ1-2	TRBD1	TRBV29-1	many
CASSQVSGTGGRTGELFF	TGCGCCAGCAGCCAAGTATCCGGGACAGGGGGTCGAACCGGGGAGCTGTTTTTT	18	TRBJ2-2	TRBD1	TRBV4-3	many
CSAVGLAGVVETQYF	TGCAGTGCCGTCGGACTAGCGGGGGTGGTGGAGACCCAGTACTTC	15	TRBJ2-5	TRBD2	TRBV20-1	NA
CATSVRGLSSYNEQFF	TGTGCCACCAGTGTCAGGGGGCTGAGCTCCTACAATGAGCAGTTCTTC	16	TRBJ2-1	TRBD1	TRBV24-1	NA
CASSKRGGDSNSPLHF	TGCGCCAGCAGTAAGAGAGGGGGGGACTCTAATTCACCCCTCCACTTT	16	TRBJ1-6	NA	TRBV5-1	few
CASSYSGGSGNTIYF	TGTGCCAGCAGTTACTCAGGGGGCTCTGGAAACACCATATATTTT	15	TRBJ1-3	NA	TRBV6-6	many
CASSLDPTYEQYF	TGTGCCAGCAGCTTGGATCCGACCTACGAGCAGTACTTC	13	TRBJ2-7	NA	TRBV5-4	few
CASSPTTSGGGETQYF	TGTGCCAGTAGCCCTACCACTAGCGGGGGTGGGGAGACCCAGTACTTC	16	TRBJ2-5	TRBD2	TRBV19	NA
CASSYALRGREYGYTF	TGTGCCAGCAGTTACGCTTTAAGGGGCAGGGAGTATGGCTACACCTTC	16	TRBJ1-2	NA	TRBV6-5	few
CASSVGPSSYNEQFF	TGTGCCAGCTCGGTCGGGCCAAGCTCCTACAATGAGCAGTTCTTC	15	TRBJ2-1	NA	TRBV12-3/TRBV12-4	few
CASSLARRDETQYF	TGTGCCAGCAGTTTAGCGCGCAGGGATGAGACCCAGTACTTC	14	TRBJ2-5	NA	TRBV12-3/TRBV12-4	NA
CASGVSGANVLTF	TGTGCCAGCGGCGTCTCTGGGGCCAACGTCCTGACTTTC	13	TRBJ2-6	NA	TRBV5-6	few
CASSVVTGDSMNTEAFF	TGCGCCAGCAGTGTTGTGACAGGGGATTCCATGAACACTGAAGCTTTCTTT	17	TRBJ1-1	TRBD1	TRBV10-2	few
CASSPSGSWGYTF	TGTGCCAGCAGCCCATCGGGGAGTTGGGGCTACACCTTC	13	TRBJ1-2	NA	TRBV7-2	many
CASSQDPSDTQYF	TGCGCCAGCAGCCAAGATCCGTCTGATACGCAGTATTTT	13	TRBJ2-3	NA	TRBV4-1	NA
CASSLGEIVTGELFF	TGTGCCAGCAGTCTAGGGGAAATCGTCACCGGGGAGCTGTTTTTT	15	TRBJ2-2	NA	TRBV5-4	few
CASSYSPGYNEQFF	TGTGCCAGCAGTTACTCCCCAGGGTACAATGAGCAGTTCTTC	14	TRBJ2-1	NA	TRBV6-6	many
CASSSSGGRVPYEQYF	TGTGCCAGCAGCTCGAGTGGGGGGCGCGTACCCTACGAGCAGTACTTC	16	TRBJ2-7	NA	TRBV7-2	NA
CASSPGTGVEKLFF	TGTGCCAGCAGCCCCGGGACAGGGGTGGAAAAACTGTTTTTT	14	TRBJ1-4	TRBD1	TRBV28	many
CATTFVQGLKEQYF	TGTGCCACCACTTTTGTACAGGGTCTAAAAGAGCAGTACTTC	14	TRBJ2-7	NA	TRBV11-2	NA
CASSQVVTSGSYNEQFF	TGCGCCAGCAGCCAAGTTGTGACTAGCGGCTCCTACAATGAGCAGTTCTTC	17	TRBJ2-1	TRBD2	TRBV4-3	few
CATRLASTDTQYF	TGTGCCACCCGACTGGCAAGCACAGATACGCAGTATTTT	13	TRBJ2-3	NA	TRBV7-2	few
CASSFRDTPGDGYTF	TGTGCCAGCAGCTTTAGGGACACCCCTGGGGACGGCTACACCTTC	15	TRBJ1-2	NA	TRBV7-2	NA